Each of the 19 T cell receptor beta chains below was sequenced from the same sample in a study of blood T cell repertoires in COVID-19. The protocol was immunoSEQ multiplex PCR, while the TCRdb copy is restricted to in-frame clones and leaves out a portion. Of 90,000 or so clones listed, over 70% are singletons. Sequenced sample: peripheral blood. All receptors come from a man aged 80 or over with active or convalescent COVID-19.

The chain combines TRBV2 with TRBJ1-6; D gene uncertain. CDR1 and CDR2 from the germline V gene are SNHLY and FYNNEI. This CDR3 comprises 15 residues. V lost 0 bases and J 6 bases, leaving 9 bases between the germline ends. CDR3 residues: CASSEAGSGNSPLHF. The CDR3 DNA is TGTGCCAGCAGTGAAGCTGGTTCCGGTAATTCACCCCTCCACTTT.

V gene TRBV5-6 combines with J gene TRBJ1-1; D is possibly TRBD1 (6 bases). Germline V gives CDR1 SGHDT, CDR2 YYEEEE. Trimming removed 2 bases from V and 3 bases from J, with 17 bases in between. The CDR3 loop spans 16 amino acids. CDR3 bases: TGTGCCAGCAGCTTTACAGGGAGGGAATGGGACACTGAAGCTTTCTTT. This translates into CASSFTGREWDTEAFF.

The chain links TRBV28 to TRBJ1-3; D perhaps matches TRBD1 (5 bases). The CDR3 sequence is 15 residues long. The V end lost 5 bases, the J end lost 0 bases, and 11 bases lay between the germline ends. Germline V gene lookup returns CDR1 MDHEN and CDR2 SYDVKM. The CDR3 spells CASSPLRVSGNTIYF. The CDR3 bases are TGTGCCAGCAGTCCCCTCAGGGTCTCTGGAAACACCATATATTTT.

The chain links TRBV6-2 or TRBV6-3 to TRBJ2-7; 9 bases line up with TRBD1. Trimming removed 5 bases from V and 2 bases from J; junction bases left unmatched: 16. CDR1 MNHEY and CDR2 SVGEGT come from the germline V gene. The CDR3 has 18 amino acids. The CDR3 nucleotides read TGTGCCAGCAGTCCCCTCCCCCACGCCGGGACAGGGACCTACGAGCAGTACTTC. It yields the protein CASSPLPHAGTGTYEQYF.

This clone was seen more than once but under ten times. The chain uses TRBV6-4 and TRBJ2-2, with D perhaps matching TRBD1 (6 bases). Germline CDR1 is MRHNA and CDR2 is SNTAGT. Trimming removed 5 bases at V and 5 bases at J, with 12 bases between. The CDR3 contains 14 residues. The CDR3 sequence is CASSTGFRTGELFF. The DNA of the CDR3 is TGTGCCAGCAGTACAGGGTTTCGAACCGGGGAGCTGTTTTTT.

In this sample, this clone turned up once. The chain employs TRBV19 and TRBJ1-1; 8 bases are a match to TRBD1. This CDR3 spans 14 amino acids. Germline CDR1 LNHDA, CDR2 SQIVND (reference sequence). The junction had 3 bases not matched to a gene; V was cut back by 3 bases and J by 3 bases. The CDR3 region is CASSIRDRYTEAFF. The CDR3, as DNA: TGTGCCAGTAGTATCCGGGACAGGTACACTGAAGCTTTCTTT.

In this sample, this clone turned up once. The genes are TRBV19 and TRBJ2-1; D is unresolved. Trimming stripped 3 bases from V and 8 bases from J, with 11 bases between. The V gene's germline CDR1 is LNHDA and CDR2 SQIVND (reference sequence). The CDR3 length is 13 residues. In DNA form, the CDR3 reads TGTGCCAGTAGTATGAGGTCGGTCGATGAGCAGTTCTTC. Translation gives CASSMRSVDEQFF.

The V call is TRBV12-3 or TRBV12-4, the J call TRBJ2-5; the D is unclear. V dropped 3 bases and J dropped 7 bases, with 9 bases sitting between them. The CDR3 extends over 12 amino acids. The chain's CDR3 is CASSFDPGTQYF. The CDR3 DNA reads as TGTGCCAGCAGTTTCGATCCGGGGACCCAGTACTTC.

In its sample, this clone was seen once. This sequence joins TRBV7-2 and TRBJ1-1; unclear D gene. Germline loops: CDR1 SGHTA, CDR2 FQGNSA. The CDR3 covers 11 residues. V lost 3 bases and J 10 bases, leaving 9 bases between the germline ends. In DNA, the CDR3 is TGTGCCAGCAGCTTTGGTTGGCTAGCTTTCTTT. Amino acid sequence: CASSFGWLAFF.

V and J are TRBV15 and TRBJ2-4; D perhaps matches TRBD2 (5 bases). CDR1 and CDR2 from the germline V gene are LNHNV and YYDKDF (reference sequence). Trimming left V 0 bases short and J 0 bases short, with 9 bases between. This CDR3 is built from 16 residues. The chain's CDR3 is CATSREGDLAKNIQYF. Written as DNA, the CDR3 is TGTGCCACCAGCAGAGAGGGAGATTTAGCCAAAAACATTCAGTACTTC.

The rearrangement links TRBV5-1 to TRBJ1-1; possibly TRBD1 for D (5 bases). The germline V and J ends were trimmed by 1 base and 3 bases, with 10 bases remaining between them. Looked up from germline, CDR1 is SGHRS and CDR2 is YFSETQ. The CDR3 runs 14 residues. The CDR3 DNA follows: TGCGCCAGCAGCTTGCAGGGCGGACACACTGAAGCTTTCTTT. Protein: CASSLQGGHTEAFF.

The chain joins TRBV3-1 (or the pseudogene TRBV3-2) to TRBJ2-5; D gene ambiguous. V dropped 6 bases and J dropped 4 bases, with 9 bases sitting between them. The CDR3 sequence is 12 residues long. CDR1 is LGHDT and CDR2 is YNNKEL in the germline V gene (reference sequence). Here the CDR3 DNA reads TGTGCCAGCAGTTCTTTCCGAGAGACCCAGTACTTC. Encoded protein: CASSSFRETQYF.

The chain uses TRBV7-8 and TRBJ1-2; 9 nucleotides agree with TRBD1. The ends lost 5 bases at V and 5 bases at J; junction bases unmatched: 9. Germline V CDR1 and CDR2: SGHVS, FQNEAQ. The CDR3 totals 15 residues. The CDR3 loop is CASSAGQGRWYGYTF. CDR3 in DNA: TGTGCCAGCAGCGCCGGACAGGGGAGGTGGTATGGCTACACCTTC.

This clone has more than one count but fewer than ten. The chain uses TRBV3-1 (or the pseudogene TRBV3-2) and TRBJ2-5; D is undetermined. The length of the CDR3 is 13 residues. Germline CDR1 reads LGHDT; CDR2 reads YNNKEL (reference sequence). Trimming left V 0 bases short and J 7 bases short, with 9 bases between. The DNA for the CDR3 is TGTGCCAGCAGCCAAGAGTACCAGTGGACCCAGTACTTC. Translating gives CASSQEYQWTQYF.

This chain links TRBV6-5 with TRBJ1-1; a weak D match, TRBD1 (5 bases). Per the germline V gene, CDR1 is MNHEY and CDR2 is SVGAGI. The V end was cut by 9 bases, the J end by 1 base, with 15 bases between. The length of the CDR3 is 14 residues. This chain's CDR3 is CASASRQGNTEAFF. The CDR3 nucleotides are TGTGCCAGTGCGTCGAGGCAGGGGAACACTGAAGCTTTCTTT.

This chain's CDR3 is CASSLEVGPPSNEQFF. The CDR3 DNA is TGCGCCAGCAGCTTGGAAGTGGGGCCCCCTTCCAATGAGCAGTTCTTC. V gene TRBV5-1 combines with J gene TRBJ2-1, with D possibly being TRBD1 (5 bases). From germline, CDR1 is SGHRS and CDR2 YFSETQ. The CDR3 has 16 residues. The V end was cut by 0 bases, the J end by 6 bases, with 16 bases between. Filled out from reference TRBV5-1 and TRBJ2-1, the complete variable domain reads KAGVTQTPRYLIKTRGQQVTLSCSPISGHRSVSWYQQTPGQGLQFLFEYFSETQRNKGNFPGRFSGRQFSNSRSEMNVSTLELGDSALYLCASSLEVGPPSNEQFFGPGTRLTVL.

The chain uses TRBV10-3 and TRBJ2-3; D may be TRBD2 (5 bases). The V gene's germline CDR1 is ENHRY and CDR2 SYGVKD. The CDR3 has 13 amino acids. Trimming removed 3 bases at V and 3 bases at J, with 7 bases between. The CDR3, as DNA: TGTGCCATCAGTGATGGGGAGACAGATACGCAGTATTTT. It encodes CAISDGETDTQYF.

The gene calls are TRBV27 and TRBJ1-5; no definite D call. Trimming removed 10 bases from V and 0 bases from J, with 7 bases in between. The CDR3 is 12 amino acids. The V gene's germline CDR1 is MNHEY and CDR2 SMNVEV (reference sequence). In DNA form, the CDR3 reads TGTGCCACCTCAGATAGCAATCAGCCCCAGCATTTT. This translates into CATSDSNQPQHF.

The CDR3 DNA sequence: TGTGCCAGCGGTACCACAGGGGTCAGAACTGAAGCTTTCTTT. It translates to CASGTTGVRTEAFF. The chain links TRBV11-2 to TRBJ1-1, with TRBD1 identical over 7 bases. The V and J ends lost 8 bases and 5 bases, in that order; junction bases with no gene match: 11. CDR3 length: 14 residues. The V gene's germline CDR1 is SGHAT and CDR2 FQNNGV.